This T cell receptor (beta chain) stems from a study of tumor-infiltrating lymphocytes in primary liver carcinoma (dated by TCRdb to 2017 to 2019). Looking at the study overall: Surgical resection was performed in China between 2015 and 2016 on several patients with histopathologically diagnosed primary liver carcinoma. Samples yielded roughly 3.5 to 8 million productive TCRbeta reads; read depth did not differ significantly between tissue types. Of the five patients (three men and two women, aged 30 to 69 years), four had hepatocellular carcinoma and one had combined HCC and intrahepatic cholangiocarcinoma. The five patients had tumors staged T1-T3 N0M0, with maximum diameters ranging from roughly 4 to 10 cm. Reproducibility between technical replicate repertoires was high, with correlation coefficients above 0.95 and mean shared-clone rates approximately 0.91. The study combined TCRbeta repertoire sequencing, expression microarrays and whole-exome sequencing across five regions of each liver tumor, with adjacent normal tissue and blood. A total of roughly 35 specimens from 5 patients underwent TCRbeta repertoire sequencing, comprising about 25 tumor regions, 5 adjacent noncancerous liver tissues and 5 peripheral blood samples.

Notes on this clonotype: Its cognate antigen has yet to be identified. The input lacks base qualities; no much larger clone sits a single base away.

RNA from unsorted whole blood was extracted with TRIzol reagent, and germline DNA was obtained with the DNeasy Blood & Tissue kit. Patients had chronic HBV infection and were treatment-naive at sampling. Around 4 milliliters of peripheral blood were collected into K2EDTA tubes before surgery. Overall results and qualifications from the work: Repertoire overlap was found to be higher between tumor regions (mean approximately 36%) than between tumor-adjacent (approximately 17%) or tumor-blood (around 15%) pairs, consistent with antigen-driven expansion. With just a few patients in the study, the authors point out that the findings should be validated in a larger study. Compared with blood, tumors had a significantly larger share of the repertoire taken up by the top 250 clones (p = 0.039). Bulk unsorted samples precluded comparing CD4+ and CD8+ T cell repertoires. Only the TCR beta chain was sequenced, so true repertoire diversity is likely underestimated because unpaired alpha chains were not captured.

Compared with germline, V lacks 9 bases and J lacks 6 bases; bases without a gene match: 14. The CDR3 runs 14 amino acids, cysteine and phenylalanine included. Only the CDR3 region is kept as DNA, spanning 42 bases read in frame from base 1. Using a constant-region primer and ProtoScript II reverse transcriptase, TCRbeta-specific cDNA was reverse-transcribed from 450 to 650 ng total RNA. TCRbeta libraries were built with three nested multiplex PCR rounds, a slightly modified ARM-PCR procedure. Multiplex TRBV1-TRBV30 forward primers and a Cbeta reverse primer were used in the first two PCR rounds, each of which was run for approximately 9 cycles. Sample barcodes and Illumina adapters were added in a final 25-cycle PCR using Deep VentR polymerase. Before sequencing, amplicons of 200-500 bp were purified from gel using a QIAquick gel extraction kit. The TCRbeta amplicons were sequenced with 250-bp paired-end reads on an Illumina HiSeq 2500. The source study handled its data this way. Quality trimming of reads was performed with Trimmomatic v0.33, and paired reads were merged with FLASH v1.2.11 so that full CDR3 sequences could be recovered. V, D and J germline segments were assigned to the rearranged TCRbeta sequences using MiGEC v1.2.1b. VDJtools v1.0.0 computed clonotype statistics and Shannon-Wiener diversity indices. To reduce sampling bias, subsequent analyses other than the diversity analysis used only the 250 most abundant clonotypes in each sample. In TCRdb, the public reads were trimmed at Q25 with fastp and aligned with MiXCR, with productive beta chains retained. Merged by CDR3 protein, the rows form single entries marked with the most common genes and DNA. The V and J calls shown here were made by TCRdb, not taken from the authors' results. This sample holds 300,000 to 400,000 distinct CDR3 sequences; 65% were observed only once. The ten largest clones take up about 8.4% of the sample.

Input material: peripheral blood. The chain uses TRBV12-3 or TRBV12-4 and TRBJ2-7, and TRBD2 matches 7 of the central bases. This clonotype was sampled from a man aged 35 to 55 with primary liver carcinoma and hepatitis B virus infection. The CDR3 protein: CASSPPGLLSEQYF. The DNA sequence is TGTGCCAGTAGTCCCCCGGGACTATTATCCGAGCAGTACTTC.